These T cell receptor beta chains were read from a single sample in a study of pediatric ulcerative colitis. Clones were sequenced by immunoSEQ multiplex PCR, and TCRdb holds only the in-frame ones, with some missing. The sample has some 57,000 clones, approximately 87% seen once; the top ten hold approximately 1.5%. The sample was blood. The receptors were gathered from a boy aged 5-17 years who was a control in a study of pediatric ulcerative colitis. Each CDR3 is given with its conserved first and last residue. Fields, in order: clone size, V gene, D gene, J gene, CDR3 protein, CDR3 DNA. The D gene is left open where the match is weak. Not every row has a clone size; where given, it reads once, few, many or a size class.

clone size: NA; V gene: TRBV5-4; D gene: NA; J gene: TRBJ1-4; CDR3 protein: CASSLSAEDEKLFF; CDR3 DNA: TGTGCCAGCAGCTTGTCGGCAGAGGATGAAAAACTGTTTTTT
clone size: NA; V gene: TRBV19; D gene: TRBD2; J gene: TRBJ2-7; CDR3 protein: CASSIGLAASYEQYF; CDR3 DNA: TGTGCCAGTAGTATAGGGCTAGCGGCAAGCTACGAGCAGTACTTC
clone size: NA; V gene: TRBV7-6; D gene: TRBD2; J gene: TRBJ2-5; CDR3 protein: CASSPGQGGLRQETQYF; CDR3 DNA: TGTGCCAGCAGCCCCGGGCAGGGAGGGCTTAGGCAAGAGACCCAGTACTTC
clone size: NA; V gene: TRBV5-1; D gene: TRBD1; J gene: TRBJ1-4; CDR3 protein: CASRSGTGSEKLFF; CDR3 DNA: TGCGCCAGCAGATCCGGGACAGGGAGTGAAAAACTGTTTTTT
clone size: NA; V gene: TRBV7-8; D gene: TRBD1; J gene: TRBJ1-2; CDR3 protein: CASSLKRIGTGFYGYTF; CDR3 DNA: TGTGCCAGCAGCTTAAAAAGGATCGGGACAGGGTTCTATGGCTACACCTTC
clone size: NA; V gene: TRBV4-3; D gene: NA; J gene: TRBJ1-1; CDR3 protein: CASSQDNSFEAFF; CDR3 DNA: TGCGCCAGCAGCCAAGATAACAGCTTTGAAGCTTTCTTT
clone size: NA; V gene: TRBV2; D gene: NA; J gene: TRBJ2-3; CDR3 protein: CASSEPQLIAPDTQYF; CDR3 DNA: TGTGCCAGCAGTGAACCCCAACTCATAGCACCAGATACGCAGTATTTT
clone size: NA; V gene: TRBV27; D gene: NA; J gene: TRBJ2-1; CDR3 protein: CASSSWTDEQFF; CDR3 DNA: TGTGCCAGCAGCTCTTGGACCGATGAGCAGTTCTTC
clone size: NA; V gene: TRBV9; D gene: TRBD2; J gene: TRBJ2-1; CDR3 protein: CASSEEMDSGGSDNEQFF; CDR3 DNA: TGTGCCAGCAGCGAGGAGATGGATAGCGGGGGGTCCGACAATGAGCAGTTCTTC
clone size: NA; V gene: TRBV7-9; D gene: TRBD1; J gene: TRBJ1-4; CDR3 protein: CASSLASVTGVEKLFF; CDR3 DNA: TGTGCCAGCAGCTTAGCATCTGTGACAGGGGTGGAAAAACTGTTTTTT
clone size: NA; V gene: TRBV6-5; D gene: NA; J gene: TRBJ1-1; CDR3 protein: CASRNRWYSNTEAFF; CDR3 DNA: TGTGCCAGCCGAAATAGATGGTACTCGAACACTGAAGCTTTCTTT
clone size: NA; V gene: TRBV6-5; D gene: TRBD1; J gene: TRBJ1-2; CDR3 protein: CASSFLDREGGYTF; CDR3 DNA: TGTGCCAGCAGTTTCTTGGACAGGGAAGGCGGCTACACCTTC
clone size: NA; V gene: TRBV2; D gene: NA; J gene: TRBJ2-1; CDR3 protein: CASDLTDNEQFF; CDR3 DNA: TGTGCCAGCGACTTGACTGACAATGAGCAGTTCTTC
clone size: once; V gene: TRBV5-8; D gene: TRBD1; J gene: TRBJ1-5; CDR3 protein: CASRSGTGAYSNQPQHF; CDR3 DNA: TGTGCCAGCAGATCCGGGACAGGGGCATATAGCAATCAGCCCCAGCATTTT
clone size: NA; V gene: TRBV9; D gene: NA; J gene: TRBJ2-7; CDR3 protein: CASSATAYADEQYF; CDR3 DNA: TGTGCCAGCAGCGCCACAGCGTACGCGGACGAGCAGTACTTC
clone size: NA; V gene: TRBV6-4; D gene: NA; J gene: TRBJ1-3; CDR3 protein: CASSARPPGTGNTIYF; CDR3 DNA: TGTGCCAGCAGTGCTCGACCGCCGGGGACTGGAAACACCATATATTTT
clone size: NA; V gene: TRBV6-1; D gene: NA; J gene: TRBJ2-7; CDR3 protein: CASSEAVWMGYEQYF; CDR3 DNA: TGTGCCAGCAGTGAAGCTGTGTGGATGGGCTACGAGCAGTACTTC
clone size: once; V gene: TRBV5-1; D gene: NA; J gene: TRBJ2-5; CDR3 protein: CASSLGFRETQYF; CDR3 DNA: TGCGCCAGCAGCTTGGGTTTTCGGGAGACCCAGTACTTC
clone size: NA; V gene: TRBV5-1; D gene: NA; J gene: TRBJ1-1; CDR3 protein: CASSLVGITTEAFF; CDR3 DNA: TGCGCCAGCAGCTTGGTTGGGATAACCACTGAAGCTTTCTTT
clone size: NA; V gene: TRBV14; D gene: NA; J gene: TRBJ2-7; CDR3 protein: CASSQAGGYEQYF; CDR3 DNA: TGTGCCAGCAGCCAAGCTGGGGGGTACGAGCAGTACTTC
clone size: NA; V gene: TRBV6-1; D gene: NA; J gene: TRBJ2-7; CDR3 protein: CASSEARVGNYEQYF; CDR3 DNA: TGTGCCAGCAGTGAGGCTCGTGTAGGCAACTACGAGCAGTACTTC
clone size: few; V gene: TRBV6-4; D gene: TRBD2; J gene: TRBJ2-7; CDR3 protein: CASSPSGEGFHEQYF; CDR3 DNA: TGTGCCAGCAGCCCCAGCGGGGAGGGGTTTCACGAGCAGTACTTC
clone size: NA; V gene: TRBV4-2; D gene: NA; J gene: TRBJ2-2; CDR3 protein: CASSQDYRTGELFF; CDR3 DNA: TGTGCCAGCAGCCAAGATTATCGGACCGGGGAGCTGTTTTTT
clone size: NA; V gene: TRBV25-1; D gene: TRBD1; J gene: TRBJ2-7; CDR3 protein: CASSTSGTGGGEQYF; CDR3 DNA: TGTGCCAGCAGTACCTCCGGGACAGGGGGCGGCGAGCAGTACTTC
clone size: NA; V gene: TRBV7-3; D gene: TRBD1; J gene: TRBJ2-7; CDR3 protein: CASSLTWTGPYEQYF; CDR3 DNA: TGTGCCAGCAGCTTAACGTGGACAGGACCCTACGAGCAGTACTTC
clone size: NA; V gene: TRBV6-5; D gene: NA; J gene: TRBJ2-1; CDR3 protein: CASRDNEQFF; CDR3 DNA: TGTGCCAGCAGAGACAATGAGCAGTTCTTC
clone size: NA; V gene: TRBV7-6; D gene: TRBD1; J gene: TRBJ1-2; CDR3 protein: CASSLAGDSSYGYTF; CDR3 DNA: TGTGCCAGCAGCTTAGCTGGGGACAGCTCCTATGGCTACACCTTC
clone size: NA; V gene: TRBV29-1; D gene: NA; J gene: TRBJ2-1; CDR3 protein: CSVEYRVNEQFF; CDR3 DNA: TGCAGCGTTGAATACAGGGTCAATGAGCAGTTCTTC
clone size: NA; V gene: TRBV4-3; D gene: NA; J gene: TRBJ1-5; CDR3 protein: CASSQWDFEGQPQHF; CDR3 DNA: TGCGCCAGCAGCCAATGGGACTTTGAGGGTCAGCCCCAGCATTTT
clone size: NA; V gene: TRBV28; D gene: TRBD1; J gene: TRBJ1-5; CDR3 protein: CASSLDEYRGSRSNQPQHF; CDR3 DNA: TGTGCCAGCAGTTTAGACGAATACAGGGGTAGCCGTAGCAATCAGCCCCAGCATTTT
clone size: NA; V gene: TRBV5-4; D gene: NA; J gene: TRBJ2-3; CDR3 protein: CASSLLASTDTQYF; CDR3 DNA: TGTGCCAGCAGCTTACTAGCTTCCACAGATACGCAGTATTTT
clone size: once; V gene: TRBV6-1; D gene: NA; J gene: TRBJ1-1; CDR3 protein: CASSEWEGETEAFF; CDR3 DNA: TGTGCCAGCAGTGAATGGGAGGGTGAGACTGAAGCTTTCTTT
clone size: NA; V gene: TRBV2; D gene: NA; J gene: TRBJ2-3; CDR3 protein: CASHRGGTDTQYF; CDR3 DNA: TGTGCCAGCCACCGGGGCGGCACAGATACGCAGTATTTT
clone size: once; V gene: TRBV19; D gene: NA; J gene: TRBJ2-5; CDR3 protein: CASSIWGLQETQYF; CDR3 DNA: TGTGCCAGTAGTATCTGGGGGCTCCAAGAGACCCAGTACTTC
clone size: NA; V gene: TRBV15; D gene: TRBD1; J gene: TRBJ2-7; CDR3 protein: CATSTGQGRSSYEQYF; CDR3 DNA: TGTGCCACCAGCACAGGACAGGGGCGAAGCTCCTACGAGCAGTACTTC
clone size: once; V gene: TRBV19; D gene: TRBD1; J gene: TRBJ2-3; CDR3 protein: CATRRDRSTDTQYF; CDR3 DNA: TGTGCCACTCGCCGGGACAGAAGCACAGATACGCAGTATTTT
clone size: NA; V gene: TRBV4-3; D gene: NA; J gene: TRBJ1-1; CDR3 protein: CASSQKFRANPGMNTEAFF; CDR3 DNA: TGCGCCAGCAGCCAAAAGTTTAGGGCGAACCCGGGAATGAACACTGAAGCTTTCTTT